One sample yielded the 22 T cell receptor beta chains listed below, sequenced in a study of cytomegalovirus exposure and HLA in healthy donors. This PCR relied on a set of 60 Vbeta primers and 13 Jbeta primers. The table came from immunoSEQ multiplex PCR; TCRdb's copy has only in-frame clones and leaves some out. The table has about 94,000 clones, roughly 80% seen once. Source material: PBMCs. The receptor set was obtained from a human donor in good health.

This chain connects TRBV15 to TRBJ2-5; 11 nucleotides align to TRBD2. The last part of the DNA fits TRBJ2-7 better; the J call may be wrong. CDR1 LNHNV and CDR2 YYDKDF come from the germline V gene (reference sequence). The CDR3 runs 15 residues. The CDR3 DNA is TGTGCCACCAGCAGCAGACTAGCGGGGCCCTACGAGCAGTACTTC. Translating it yields CATSSRLAGPYEQYF.

This sequence joins TRBV27 and TRBJ1-1; weak D call: TRBD1 (5 bases). The CDR3 consists of 14 residues. Trimming pared 5 bases from V and 3 bases from J, leaving 13 bases between. In germline, CDR1 is MNHEY, CDR2 SMNVEV (reference sequence). CDR3 sequence: CASSIRQYYTEAFF. CDR3 bases: TGTGCCAGCAGTATCCGACAGTACTACACTGAAGCTTTCTTT.

Note on this clone: The junction differs from germline at one of its ends, possibly a read error. The J gene is TRBJ2-5, the V gene TRBV7-7; tentative D call: TRBD1 (6 bases). There are 14 residues in the CDR3. Germline CDR1 SSHAT, CDR2 FNYEAQ (reference sequence). The CDR3 nucleotides read TGTGCTAGCAGCTCGAGGGGGATACAAGAGACCCAGTACTTC. This codes for CASSSRGIQETQYF.

This sequence joins TRBV7-2 and TRBJ2-7; 9 nucleotides line up with TRBD2. J gave up 3 bases and V 4 bases, and 7 bases lay outside the gene matches. The CDR3 extends over 15 amino acids. The germline V gene encodes CDR1 SGHTA and CDR2 FQGNSA. The chain's CDR3 is CASSSERGAVYEQYF. The CDR3 region has the DNA TGTGCCAGCAGCTCCGAGCGGGGGGCGGTCTACGAGCAGTACTTC.

V usage is TRBV15 and J usage is TRBJ2-7, with 9 positions matching TRBD1. This CDR3 is built from 15 residues. CDR1 is LNHNV and CDR2 is YYDKDF in the germline V gene (reference sequence). Trimming cost V 1 base and J 5 bases; bases outside gene matches: 6. In nucleotides, the CDR3 is TGTGCCACCAGCAGAGGGACAGGGGATAGGCACGAGCAGTACTTC. Its protein product is CATSRGTGDRHEQYF.

The chain links TRBV5-4 to TRBJ1-2; 8 nucleotides match TRBD1. The trim removed 2 bases at V and 5 bases at J, leaving 5 bases unmatched. This CDR3 has 14 amino acids. The germline V gene has CDR1 SGHNT and CDR2 YYREEE (reference sequence). The CDR3 region has the DNA TGTGCCAGCAGCTTTGGGCAGGGGGCTTATGGCTACACCTTC. Protein: CASSFGQGAYGYTF.

This clone came up a few times. This chain joins TRBV5-5 and TRBJ2-5, with D perhaps matching TRBD1 (6 bases). Germline V gene lookup returns CDR1 SGHKS and CDR2 YYEKEE (reference sequence). The CDR3 has 13 amino acids. The V end lost 6 bases, the J end lost 2 bases, and 11 bases lay between the germline ends. CDR3 coding DNA: TGTGCCAGCATCACAGGGTCTCAAGAGACCCAGTACTTC. This codes for CASITGSQETQYF.

The chain has TRBV6-1 and TRBJ1-2, with D tentatively TRBD1 (5 bases). V gave up 4 bases and J gave up 4 bases, with 16 bases separating them. Germline V gene data show CDR1 as MNHNS and CDR2 as SASEGT. This CDR3 is built from 15 residues. The CDR3 bases are TGTGCCAGCAGTGCGACGAGCAGGGATGCCTATGGCTACACCTTC. As protein: CASSATSRDAYGYTF.

This sequence joins TRBV27 and TRBJ2-1; TRBD2 aligns across 9 bases. There are 17 residues in the CDR3. Unmatched junction bases numbered 14, after V lost 5 bases and J lost 6 bases. Germline V gene sequence: CDR1 MNHEY, CDR2 SMNVEV (reference sequence). CDR3 amino acids: CASSPPGGAGGINEQFF. The CDR3 coding sequence is TGTGCCAGCAGTCCACCGGGTGGGGCGGGAGGGATCAATGAGCAGTTCTTC.

This clone was picked up a small number of times. This chain uses TRBV5-4 with TRBJ1-1, with 9 nucleotides matching TRBD1. J was trimmed by 6 bases and V by 3 bases; bases with no gene match: 6. Germline V lookup: CDR1 SGHNT, CDR2 YYREEE (reference sequence). This CDR3 is built from 14 residues. Written as DNA, the CDR3 is TGTGCCAGCAGCTCGAGGACAGGGGTCGCTGAAGCTTTCTTT. Its translation is CASSSRTGVAEAFF. Based on the CDR3 plus reference TRBV5-4 and TRBJ1-1, the full variable domain is ETGVTQSPTHLIKTRGQQVTLRCSSQSGHNTVSWYQQALGQGPQFIFQYYREEENGRGNFPPRFSGLQFPNYSSELNVNALELDDSALYLCASSSRTGVAEAFFGQGTRLTVV.

This chain connects TRBV7-9 to TRBJ2-3, with 11 bases aligning to TRBD2. This CDR3 spans 15 amino acids. V lost 3 bases and J lost 4; bases outside the gene matches: 3. CDR1 is SEHNR and CDR2 is FQNEAQ in the germline V gene (reference sequence). For the CDR3, the DNA is TGTGCCAGCAGCTTTACTAGCGGGGGTGCAGATACGCAGTATTTT. This encodes CASSFTSGGADTQYF.

This clone was seen more than once but under ten times. The chain recombines TRBV7-3 with TRBJ2-3, with 12 nucleotides matching TRBD2. Germline CDR1 is SGHTA and CDR2 is FQGTGA. The CDR3 is made up of 15 amino acids. The V and J ends lost 5 bases and 5 bases, in that order; junction bases with no gene match: 5. CDR3 DNA: TGTGCCAGCAGCCACCCTAGCGGGAGGGAAGATACGCAGTATTTT. It codes for CASSHPSGREDTQYF.

V is TRBV19 and J is TRBJ2-7; 7 nucleotides match TRBD2. This CDR3 spans 14 amino acids. Germline loops: CDR1 LNHDA, CDR2 SQIVND (reference sequence). Unmatched junction bases numbered 2, after V lost 2 bases and J lost 1 base. This CDR3 reads CASSIRGVSYEQYF. CDR3 DNA sequence: TGTGCCAGTAGTATACGGGGGGTTTCCTACGAGCAGTACTTC.

Concerning this clone: A read error may produce the germline difference seen at one junction end. This chain joins TRBV19 and TRBJ2-7; 9 bases fit TRBD1. Germline V gene sequence: CDR1 LNHDA, CDR2 SQIVND (reference sequence). There are 14 residues in the CDR3. Written as DNA, the CDR3 is TGTGCCAGTAATATAGGGACAGGGATCAACGAGCAGTACTTC. It translates to CASNIGTGINEQYF.

The gene calls are TRBV30 and TRBJ1-2; 9 bases are shared with TRBD1. J was trimmed by 5 bases and V by 5 bases; bases with no gene match: 6. The CDR3 contains 13 residues. Germline V gene sequence: CDR1 GTSNPN, CDR2 SVGIG (reference sequence). The CDR3, as DNA: TGTGCCTGGGCTAATGGACAGGGGTATGGCTACACCTTC. This encodes CAWANGQGYGYTF.

This clone was seen a single time. The chain employs TRBV4-3 and TRBJ2-1; D might be TRBD2 (6 bases). Per the germline V gene, CDR1 is LGHNA and CDR2 is YSLEER. The germline V and J ends were trimmed by 5 bases and 9 bases, with 26 bases remaining between them. There are 17 residues in the CDR3. The CDR3 DNA is TGCGCCAGCAGCTCCCCCTCCGGGACTGCGACGTTGGGTGAGCAGTTCTTC. Encoded protein: CASSSPSGTATLGEQFF.

The chain recombines TRBV7-3 with TRBJ2-2; 7 bases are a match to TRBD1. With 5 bases clipped from V and 0 bases from J, the junction kept 3 bases outside the gene matches. CDR1 and CDR2 from the germline V gene are SGHTA and FQGTGA. The CDR3 totals 15 residues. The CDR3 bases are TGTGCCAGCAGCAGCACAGGGGCGAACACCGGGGAGCTGTTTTTT. Protein product: CASSSTGANTGELFF.

The rearrangement joins TRBV9 to TRBJ1-1, with 8 bases fitting TRBD1. The CDR3 sequence is 17 residues long. Trimming removed 2 bases from V and 0 bases from J; junction bases left unmatched: 9. Germline V lookup: CDR1 SGDLS, CDR2 YYNGEE. The CDR3 region has the DNA TGTGCCAGCAGCGTTGGGACAGGCGGTGGCATGAACACTGAAGCTTTCTTT. Amino acid sequence: CASSVGTGGGMNTEAFF.

The J gene is TRBJ1-6, the V gene TRBV11-1; TRBD1 might be the D (6 bases). The CDR3 is made up of 15 amino acids. Germline assignment: CDR1 SGHAT and CDR2 FQDESV (reference sequence). V gave up 2 bases and J gave up 6 bases, with 11 bases separating them. The CDR3 loop is CASSLSTGSNSPLHF. CDR3 coding DNA: TGTGCCAGCAGCTTATCGACAGGTTCTAATTCACCCCTCCACTTT.

This clone was observed a single time. The DNA of the CDR3 is TGTGCCAGCAGCGTAGGCGGGACTAGCGGGAGTCGGGGTTACGAGCAGTACTTC. It codes for CASSVGGTSGSRGYEQYF. The chain couples TRBV9 to TRBJ2-7, with TRBD2 matching over 14 bases. The CDR3 has 18 residues. J lost 4 bases, V lost 0 bases, and 9 bases had no gene match. CDR1 is SGDLS and CDR2 is YYNGEE in the germline V gene. Variable domain in full (rest from reference TRBV9 and TRBJ2-7): DSGVTQTPKHLITATGQRVTLRCSPRSGDLSVYWYQQSLDQGLQFLIQYYNGEERAKGNILERFSAQQFPDLHSELNLSSLELGDSALYFCASSVGGTSGSRGYEQYFGPGTRLTVT.

The genes are TRBV6-5 and TRBJ2-1; TRBD2 matches 8 bases. The ends lost 6 bases at V and 7 bases at J; junction bases unmatched: 11. This CDR3 is built from 15 residues. Looked up from germline, CDR1 is MNHEY and CDR2 is SVGAGI. In nucleotides, the CDR3 is TGTGCCAGCAGATCCCGGGAGGGGGGGGATAATGAGCAGTTCTTC. This sequence encodes CASRSREGGDNEQFF.

This rearrangement joins TRBV19 to TRBJ2-7; 8 bases match TRBD2. Trimming removed 5 bases from V and 3 bases from J; junction bases left unmatched: 6. Germline assignment: CDR1 LNHDA and CDR2 SQIVND (reference sequence). The CDR3 is made up of 14 amino acids. The CDR3 is CASSYGSGVYEQYF. The CDR3 nucleotides read TGTGCCAGTAGTTACGGTAGCGGGGTCTACGAGCAGTACTTC.